A selection of T cell receptor beta chains follows, all from one sample in a study of cytomegalovirus exposure and HLA in healthy donors. Measured with immunoSEQ multiplex PCR; TCRdb has only the in-frame clones, and not every one. Of 130,000 or so clones listed, about three quarters are singletons. The specimen sequenced was PBMCs. These receptors originate from a man under 40 in good health and CMV-seronegative. CDR3s include the opening cysteine and the closing phenylalanine or tryptophan. D genes are given only for firm matches. Size is stated for part of the rows, as once, few or many counts, or as a class when the clone is expanded.

D: -; V: TRBV7-9; size: -; J: TRBJ2-3; CDR3: CSSGLATDTQYF; DNA: TGTTCCAGCGGACTCGCCACAGATACGCAGTATTTT
D: -; V: TRBV5-1; size: -; J: TRBJ1-1; CDR3: CASSLPGSGDTEAFF; DNA: TGCGCCAGCAGCTTACCAGGGAGCGGGGACACTGAAGCTTTCTTT
D: TRBD1; V: TRBV18; size: -; J: TRBJ2-3; CDR3: CASSPNRDRGDTQYF; DNA: TGTGCCAGCTCACCGAATAGGGACAGGGGCGATACGCAGTATTTT
D: TRBD1; V: TRBV4-2; size: few; J: TRBJ1-4; CDR3: CASSFRTGEGNEKLFF; DNA: TGTGCCAGCAGCTTCCGGACAGGCGAGGGTAATGAAAAACTGTTTTTT
D: -; V: TRBV29-1; size: -; J: TRBJ2-7; CDR3: CSVGGFYEQYF; DNA: TGCAGCGTTGGGGGCTTCTACGAGCAGTACTTC
D: TRBD2; V: TRBV5-1; size: -; J: TRBJ2-5; CDR3: CASSSGLAGGVETQYF; DNA: TGCGCCAGCAGCTCGGGACTAGCGGGAGGGGTAGAGACCCAGTACTTC
D: TRBD2; V: TRBV9; size: -; J: TRBJ2-1; CDR3: CASSVFDGLARNEQFF; DNA: TGTGCCAGCAGCGTATTTGATGGACTAGCACGCAATGAGCAGTTCTTC
D: -; V: TRBV19; size: -; J: TRBJ1-2; CDR3: CASSEASWYGYTF; DNA: TGTGCCAGTAGTGAGGCTTCTTGGTATGGCTACACCTTC
D: -; V: TRBV7-3; size: -; J: TRBJ1-6; CDR3: CASSQFENSPLHF; DNA: TGTGCCAGCAGCCAATTTGAGAATTCACCCCTCCACTTT
D: TRBD1; V: TRBV5-1; size: -; J: TRBJ2-5; CDR3: CASSWTTGDGETQYF; DNA: TGCGCCAGCAGCTGGACGACAGGGGACGGGGAGACCCAGTACTTC
D: TRBD1; V: TRBV25-1; size: -; J: TRBJ2-5; CDR3: CASGTGGGETQYF; DNA: TGTGCCAGCGGGACAGGGGGCGGGGAGACCCAGTACTTC
D: -; V: TRBV21-1; size: -; J: TRBJ1-6; CDR3: CASPLNSALHF; DNA: TGTGCCAGTCCCCTTAATTCGGCCCTCCACTTT
D: -; V: TRBV28; size: few; J: TRBJ1-5; CDR3: CASSSPQGSGQPQHF; DNA: TGTGCCAGCAGTTCCCCCCAGGGGTCGGGCCAGCCCCAGCATTTT
D: TRBD1; V: TRBV19; size: -; J: TRBJ1-2; CDR3: CASRQDRDYGYTF; DNA: TGTGCCAGTAGACAAGACAGGGACTATGGCTACACCTTC
D: TRBD1; V: TRBV7-2; size: -; J: TRBJ2-7; CDR3: CASGRTGGSGEQYF; DNA: TGTGCCAGCGGCCGGACAGGGGGCTCGGGGGAGCAGTACTTC
D: TRBD2; V: TRBV11-2; size: -; J: TRBJ2-1; CDR3: CASSPDRTSRNEQFF; DNA: TGTGCCAGCAGCCCAGATAGGACTAGCCGCAATGAGCAGTTCTTC
D: TRBD1; V: TRBV19; size: -; J: TRBJ1-1; CDR3: CASSALGQGNTEAFF; DNA: TGTGCCAGTAGTGCCCTCGGACAGGGGAACACTGAAGCTTTCTTT
D: TRBD2; V: TRBV10-3; size: -; J: TRBJ2-6; CDR3: CAFGTSGIPGANVLTF; DNA: TGTGCCTTCGGGACTAGCGGGATTCCAGGGGCCAACGTCCTGACTTTC
D: -; V: TRBV5-1; size: -; J: TRBJ1-4; CDR3: CASSLNLGGVSVATNEKLFF; DNA: TGCGCCAGCAGCTTGAACCTGGGAGGGGTCAGCGTTGCAACTAATGAAAAACTGTTTTTT
D: TRBD1; V: TRBV5-4; size: -; J: TRBJ2-5; CDR3: CASSLPQTGTGGETQYF; DNA: TGTGCCAGCAGCCTTCCCCAAACCGGGACAGGGGGGGAGACCCAGTACTTC